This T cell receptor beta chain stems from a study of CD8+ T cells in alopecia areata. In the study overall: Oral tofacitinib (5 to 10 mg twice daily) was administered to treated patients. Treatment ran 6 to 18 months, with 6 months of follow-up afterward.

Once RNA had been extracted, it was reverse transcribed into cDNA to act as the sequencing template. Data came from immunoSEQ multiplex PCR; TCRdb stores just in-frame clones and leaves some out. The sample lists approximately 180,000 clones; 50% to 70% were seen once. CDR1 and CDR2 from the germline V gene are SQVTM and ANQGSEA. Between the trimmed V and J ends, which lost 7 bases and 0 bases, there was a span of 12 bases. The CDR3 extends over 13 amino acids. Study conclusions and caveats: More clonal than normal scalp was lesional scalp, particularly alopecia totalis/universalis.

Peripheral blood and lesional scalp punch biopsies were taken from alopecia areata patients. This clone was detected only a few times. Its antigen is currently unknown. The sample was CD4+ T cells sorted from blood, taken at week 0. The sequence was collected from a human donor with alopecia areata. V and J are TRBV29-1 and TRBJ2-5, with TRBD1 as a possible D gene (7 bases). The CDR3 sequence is CSARGVYQETQYF. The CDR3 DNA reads TGCAGCGCCAGGGGGGTGTACCAAGAGACCCAGTACTTC.